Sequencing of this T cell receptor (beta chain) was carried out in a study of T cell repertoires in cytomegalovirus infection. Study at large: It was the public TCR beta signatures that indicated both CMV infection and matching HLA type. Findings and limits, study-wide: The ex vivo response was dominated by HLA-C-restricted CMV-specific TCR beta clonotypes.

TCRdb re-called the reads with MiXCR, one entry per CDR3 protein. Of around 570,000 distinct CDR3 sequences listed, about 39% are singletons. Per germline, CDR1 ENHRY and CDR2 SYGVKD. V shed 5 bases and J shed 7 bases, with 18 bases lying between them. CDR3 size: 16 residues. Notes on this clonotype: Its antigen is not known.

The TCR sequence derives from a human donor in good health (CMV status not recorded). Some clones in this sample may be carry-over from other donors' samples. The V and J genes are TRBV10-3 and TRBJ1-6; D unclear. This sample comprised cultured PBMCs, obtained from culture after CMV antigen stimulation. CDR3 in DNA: TGTGCCATCAGTTCTTTTTCAGGCTCCCAGAATTCACCCCTCCACTTT. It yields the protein CAISSFSGSQNSPLHF.